This TCR beta chain was recovered during a study of molecular identifiers for immune sequencing clone quantification. In its sample, this clonotype was seen many times. The CDR3 is made up of 16 amino acids. Unmatched junction bases numbered 7, after V lost 0 bases and J lost 2 bases. Germline CDR1 and CDR2: SQVTM and ANQGSEA. MiXCR was run by TCRdb on the PCR reads, yielding one entry per CDR3 protein. The sample yields about 300,000 distinct CDR3 sequences, around a fifth seen once. Sequencing input: naive CD8+ T cells from blood, with Jurkat cell RNA spiked in. Subset denoted: FACS-sorted CD8+CD4-CCR7+CD45RA+ naive T cells. The sequence derives from a human donor in good health. Some libraries in this study had Jurkat cell RNA spiked in. This chain links TRBV29-1 with TRBJ2-7; 10 positions agree with TRBD1. The CDR3 here is CSVEDVHGQGAYEQYF. The CDR3 region has the DNA TGCAGCGTTGAAGATGTTCACGGACAGGGGGCCTACGAGCAGTACTTC.